Below, 4 T cell receptor beta chains from the same sample are listed, as sequenced in a study of CD8+ T cells in alopecia areata. Specified time point: mouse skin 3 weeks after grafting. cDNA serving as the sequencing template came from extracted, reverse transcribed RNA. Measured with immunoSEQ multiplex PCR; TCRdb has only the in-frame clones, and not every one. The specimen gives 2,500 to 3,000 clones without singletons; the ten biggest hold approximately 10%. The sequences come from skin, collected at week 3. These receptor sequences come from a C3H/HeJ mouse with alopecia areata. The strain's MHC: H2-k.

This clone appeared many times. Each gene name is a mouse one. The read comes to an end 4 residues before the CDR3 does, leaving the germline J gene to fill in the end. This sequence joins TRBV13-2 and TRBJ2-7; 8 bases align to TRBD2. CDR1 NNHNN and CDR2 SYGAGS come from the germline V gene (reference sequence). The CDR3 spans 15 residues. V shed 1 base, J shed 0 bases, and the junction held 3 bases outside the gene matches. CDR3 DNA (partial): TGTGCCAGCGGTGATCCCTGGGGGGCCTCCTAT. It codes for CASGDPWGASY. The CDR3 as a whole reads CASGDPWGASYEQYF.

About this clone: Genes here carry mouse names. The sequence runs out 3 residues before the end of the CDR3; the remainder is reconstructed from the germline J gene. The chain uses TRBV19 and TRBJ1-6, with TRBD1 identical over 8 bases. TRBJ1-6 is assigned to the ORF class and has an uncertain function. The CDR3 consists of 14 residues. Germline CDR1 and CDR2: FNHDT and SITEND (reference sequence). J lost 8 bases, V lost 0 bases, and 1 base had no gene match. The CDR3 here is CASSIAGGDSPLYF. CDR3 bases read: TGTGCCAGCAGTATAGCAGGGGGCGATTCGCCC.

This clone is medium-sized (0.01 to 0.1%) within its sample. The genes are named according to mouse. The CDR3 end falls 4 residues outside the read, so it is completed with the germline J gene. The chain combines TRBV19 with TRBJ2-7; D unclear. The CDR3 is 11 amino acids. Germline lookup yields CDR1 FNHDT and CDR2 SITEND (reference sequence). The CDR3 sequence is CASSTGYEQYF. The CDR3 bases that were read are TGTGCCAGCAGTACTGGATAT.

This clone appeared many times. The genes and germline here are from mouse. The read ends 4 residues before the CDR3 terminus; that terminus is restored from the germline J gene. This chain uses TRBV19 with TRBJ2-2, with D uncertain. CDR1 FNHDT and CDR2 SITEND come from the germline V gene (reference sequence). The CDR3 covers 14 residues. The V end lost 2 bases, the J end lost 0 bases, and 5 bases lay between the germline ends. CDR3 in amino acids: CASSIGTNTGQLYF. CDR3 DNA (partial): TGTGCCAGCAGTATTGGTACAAACACCGGG.